This TCR beta chain was captured in a study of T cells in Graves' hyperthyroidism and ophthalmopathy. Trimming at V came to 3 bases and at J to 4 bases, leaving 5 bases not matched to a gene. The germline gives CDR1 SGHRS, CDR2 YFSETQ. The CDR3 sequence is 15 residues long. This clonotype was counted at least ten times. Uncontrolled infections, other autoimmune diseases, pregnancy or lactation led to exclusion of patients. The source material, RNA transcripts, was used to amplify TCR beta CDR3 regions. Initially, a first-round RT-PCR of the TCR CDR3 employed the HTBI primer set. Each CDR3 protein is one row after TCRdb ran MiXCR on the multiplex PCR reads. The repertoire has 150,000 or so distinct CDR3 sequences, roughly 23% of them found once; the top ten carry around 70%.

Sequencing input: blood. The chain uses TRBV5-1 and TRBJ2-2, with TRBD1 identical over 8 bases. The TCR was taken from a woman aged 50 to 60 with Graves' hyperthyroidism that later progressed to Graves' ophthalmopathy. CDR3 in amino acids: CASSSGQGSTGELFF. The DNA of the CDR3 is TGCGCCAGCAGCTCCGGACAGGGAAGCACCGGGGAGCTGTTTTTT.